This TCR beta chain was found in a study of blood T cell repertoires in COVID-19. Study overall: COVID-19 samples from acute and convalescent phases originated in the United States, Italy and Spain. PBMCs, B-cell-depleted T cells, or T cells provided the cDNA or gDNA that made up the material.

CDR3 size: 13 residues. V was shortened by 4 bases and J by 5 bases, with 13 bases between the two germline ends. CDR1 SGHKS and CDR2 YYEKEE come from the germline V gene (reference sequence). The protocol was immunoSEQ multiplex PCR, while the TCRdb copy is restricted to in-frame clones and leaves out a portion. The repertoire includes about 82,000 clones, 83% of them detected once, and about 15% sits in the top ten. Source material: peripheral blood. V is TRBV5-5 and J is TRBJ2-7; possibly TRBD2 for D (6 bases). The TCR was taken from a woman between 55 and 75 years old with acute or convalescent COVID-19. The CDR3 spells CASSLETSNEQYF. The CDR3 region has the DNA TGTGCCAGCAGCCTAGAGACTAGTAACGAGCAGTACTTC.